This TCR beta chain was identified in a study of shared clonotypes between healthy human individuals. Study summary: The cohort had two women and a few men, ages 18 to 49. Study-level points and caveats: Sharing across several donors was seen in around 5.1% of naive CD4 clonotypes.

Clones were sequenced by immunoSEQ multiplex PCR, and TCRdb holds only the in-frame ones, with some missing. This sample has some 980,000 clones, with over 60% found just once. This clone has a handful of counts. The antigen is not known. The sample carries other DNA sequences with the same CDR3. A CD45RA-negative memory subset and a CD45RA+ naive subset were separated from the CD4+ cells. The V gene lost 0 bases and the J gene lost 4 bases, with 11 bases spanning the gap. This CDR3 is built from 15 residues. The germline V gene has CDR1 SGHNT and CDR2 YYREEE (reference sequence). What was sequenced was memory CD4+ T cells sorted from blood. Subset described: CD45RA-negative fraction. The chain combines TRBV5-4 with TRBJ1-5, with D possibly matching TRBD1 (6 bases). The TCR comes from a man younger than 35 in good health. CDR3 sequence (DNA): TGTGCCAGCAGCTTGGACCCACAGGGAAATCAGCCCCAGCATTTT. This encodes CASSLDPQGNQPQHF.